The 29 T cell receptor beta chains in this list originate from one sample, sequenced in a study of T cells in narcolepsy. The method was immunoSEQ multiplex PCR; TCRdb's version includes in-frame clones alone and lacks a portion of them. Of fewer than 30,000 clones detected, approximately 85% appear once; the ten largest clones hold under 1.5%. Sequenced material: CD45RA- memory CD4+ T cells from PBMCs. The receptors were gathered from a human donor with narcolepsy.

The chain employs TRBV30 and TRBJ2-3; TRBD2 matches at 7 bases. The ends lost 1 base at V and 3 bases at J; junction bases unmatched: 10. The CDR3 has 16 residues. Germline CDR1 GTSNPN, CDR2 SVGIG (reference sequence). CDR3 protein: CAWSGGRGRVTDTQYF. The CDR3 bases are TGTGCCTGGAGTGGAGGGCGAGGGAGGGTGACAGATACGCAGTATTTT.

This clone occurred once. The CDR3 reads CASSLSTQRYYTF. The CDR3 region has the DNA TGTGCCAGCAGTTTATCAACCCAGCGGTACTACACCTTC. The V gene is TRBV28, the J gene TRBJ1-2; no clear D. The ends were cut back, 1 base at V and 10 bases at J, with 13 bases in the middle. The CDR3 sequence is 13 residues long. CDR1 MDHEN and CDR2 SYDVKM come from the germline V gene.

The J gene is TRBJ1-5, the V gene TRBV11-2, with 11 bases fitting TRBD1. J lost 4 bases, V lost 8 bases, and 7 bases had no gene match. The CDR3 sequence is 15 residues long. Germline V CDR1 and CDR2: SGHAT, FQNNGV. The CDR3 loop reads CASAPGTGGNQPQHF. The DNA for the CDR3 is TGTGCCAGCGCCCCGGGGACAGGGGGGAATCAGCCCCAGCATTTT.

This chain joins TRBV15 and TRBJ2-1; no clear D. The CDR3 totals 13 residues. Germline loops: CDR1 LNHNV, CDR2 YYDKDF (reference sequence). Trimming pared 0 bases from V and 4 bases from J, leaving 4 bases between. In DNA form, the CDR3 reads TGTGCCACCAGCAGAGACTTTTACAATGAGCAGTTCTTC. Translation gives CATSRDFYNEQFF.

The DNA of the CDR3 is TGTGCCAGCAGCCAAGATATCCAGGGCCTAATGAACACTGAAGCTTTCTTT. As protein: CASSQDIQGLMNTEAFF. V and J are TRBV4-2 and TRBJ1-1, with a weak D call TRBD1 (5 bases). V was shortened by 0 bases and J by 0 bases, with 14 bases between the two germline ends. Germline-derived CDR1 and CDR2 are LGHNA and YNFKEQ. This CDR3 comprises 17 residues.

The rearrangement links TRBV30 to TRBJ2-7, with 7 bases identical to TRBD1. Germline V lookup: CDR1 GTSNPN, CDR2 SVGIG (reference sequence). The CDR3 covers 13 residues. Here the CDR3 reads CASGTALSYEQYF. CDR3 coding DNA: TGTGCGTCCGGGACAGCCCTCTCCTACGAGCAGTACTTC.

This chain uses TRBV10-3 with TRBJ2-2; 9 bases are a match to TRBD1. CDR1 and CDR2 (germline): ENHRY, SYGVKD. With V trimmed by 5 bases and J by 0 bases, 10 bases remained unmatched. The CDR3 extends over 18 amino acids. This CDR3 is CAISSRDRASANTGELFF. CDR3 nucleotide sequence: TGTGCCATCAGTTCACGGGACAGGGCTTCAGCGAACACCGGGGAGCTGTTTTTT.

J is TRBJ1-1 and V is TRBV2, with D perhaps TRBD1 (6 bases). Germline V gene sequence: CDR1 SNHLY, CDR2 FYNNEI. Trimming cost V 2 bases and J 11 bases, with 27 bases left between them. The length of the CDR3 is 17 residues. The CDR3 DNA sequence: TGTGCCAGCAGTGAACCCATTCGACAGGTAAAAATTCCCGAGGCTTTCTTT. Translated, it gives CASSEPIRQVKIPEAFF.

This rearrangement joins TRBV7-2 to TRBJ2-1; D gene unclear. The CDR3 totals 14 residues. V lost 1 base and J 8 bases, leaving 12 bases between the germline ends. In germline, CDR1 is SGHTA, CDR2 FQGNSA. The CDR3 DNA follows: TGTGCCAGCAGCTTAGGTGGCATTGGTCATGAGCAGTTCTTC. Translation: CASSLGGIGHEQFF. The full variable domain, with the rest looked up from reference TRBV7-2 and TRBJ2-1, is GAGVSQSPSNKVTEKGKDVELRCDPISGHTALYWYRQSLGQGLEFLIYFQGNSAPDKSGLPSDRFSAERTGGSVSTLTIQRTQQEDSAVYLCASSLGGIGHEQFFGPGTRLTVL.

The CDR3 here is CASSLNSGGYTF. In DNA form, the CDR3 reads TGTGCCAGCAGTCTCAACAGTGGCGGCTACACCTTC. The V and J genes are TRBV28 and TRBJ1-2, with D uncertain. V lost 5 bases to trimming and J lost 8 bases, with 12 bases between them. The CDR3 spans 12 residues. From germline, CDR1 is MDHEN and CDR2 SYDVKM.

The chain uses TRBV6-5 and TRBJ1-1; no reliable D call. V was pared by 4 bases and J by 3 bases, with 18 bases between. Germline assignment: CDR1 MNHEY and CDR2 SVGAGI. This CDR3 contains 16 residues. The DNA for the CDR3 is TGTGCCAGCAGTTCCTACAATCAGCCGGCGGACACTGAAGCTTTCTTT. Translated, it gives CASSSYNQPADTEAFF.

The chain links TRBV7-8 to TRBJ2-7; 8 nucleotides agree with TRBD2. CDR1 is SGHVS and CDR2 is FQNEAQ in the germline V gene. The junction had 4 bases not matched to a gene; V was cut back by 6 bases and J by 0 bases. CDR3 size: 14 residues. This chain's CDR3 is CASRTSASSYEQYF. The CDR3 DNA follows: TGTGCCAGCAGGACTAGCGCGAGCTCCTACGAGCAGTACTTC.

The genes are TRBV9 and TRBJ2-3; no clear D. The V gene's germline CDR1 is SGDLS and CDR2 YYNGEE. Trimming shortened V by 2 bases and J by 8 bases, and 15 bases separated the two germline ends. The length of the CDR3 is 14 residues. DNA of the CDR3: TGTGCCAGCAGCGTCGTCGGAGATGGCGGTACGCAGTATTTT. Its translation is CASSVVGDGGTQYF.

The chain carries TRBV10-3 and TRBJ2-1; 16 bases agree with TRBD2. The V gene's germline CDR1 is ENHRY and CDR2 SYGVKD. This CDR3 has 17 amino acids. The J segment lost 7 bases and the V segment lost 7 bases, leaving 10 bases of the junction unmatched. The CDR3 loop reads CAITKGLAGGRGNEQFF. The DNA of the CDR3 is TGTGCCATCACGAAGGGACTAGCGGGAGGGAGAGGAAATGAGCAGTTCTTC.

This chain joins TRBV29-1 and TRBJ1-1; TRBD1 agrees at 10 bases. The CDR3 consists of 14 residues. V was clipped by 5 bases and J by 6 bases; unmatched bases: 9. Germline V gene lookup returns CDR1 SQVTM and CDR2 ANQGSEA. In DNA, the CDR3 is TGCAGCGTTTGGGACAGGGGAGGGATGGCTGAAGCTTTCTTT. This codes for CSVWDRGGMAEAFF.

V is TRBV6-5 and J is TRBJ1-1; D unresolved. The CDR3 is 14 residues long. Between the trimmed V and J ends, which lost 0 bases and 7 bases, there was a span of 12 bases. Germline V CDR1 and CDR2: MNHEY, SVGAGI. This CDR3 is CASSYSRSRLEAFF. The CDR3 DNA sequence: TGTGCCAGCAGTTACTCGAGGTCCCGCCTTGAAGCTTTCTTT.

V usage is TRBV6-6 and J usage is TRBJ2-2, with 7 bases lining up with TRBD2. This CDR3 spans 13 amino acids. The J segment lost 5 bases and the V segment lost 8 bases, leaving 5 bases of the junction unmatched. Germline CDR1 is MNHNY and CDR2 is SVGAGI (reference sequence). CDR3 residues: CASLPGGTGELFF. For the CDR3, the DNA is TGTGCCAGCCTCCCCGGGGGGACCGGGGAGCTGTTTTTT.

J is TRBJ2-5 and V is TRBV5-1; tentative D call: TRBD2 (6 bases). V was cut by 7 bases and J by 0 bases, with 16 bases left in between. Germline assignment: CDR1 SGHRS and CDR2 YFSETQ. The CDR3 sequence is 15 residues long. The CDR3 spells CASVAAGKYQETQYF. The CDR3 DNA sequence: TGCGCCAGCGTAGCGGCAGGAAAGTACCAAGAGACCCAGTACTTC. The full variable domain, rest sourced from reference TRBV5-1 and TRBJ2-5, is KAGVTQTPRYLIKTRGQQVTLSCSPISGHRSVSWYQQTPGQGLQFLFEYFSETQRNKGNFPGRFSGRQFSNSRSEMNVSTLELGDSALYLCASVAAGKYQETQYFGPGTRLLVL.

The chain carries TRBV6-1 and TRBJ2-3, with D tentatively TRBD1 (5 bases). Trimming took 2 bases from V and 2 from J, leaving 11 bases between them. Germline V lookup: CDR1 MNHNS, CDR2 SASEGT. The CDR3 contains 15 residues. The CDR3, as DNA: TGTGCCAGCAGTGAACTGGGGCTGGTCACAGATACGCAGTATTTT. Translation: CASSELGLVTDTQYF.

V gene TRBV29-1 combines with J gene TRBJ1-4; the match to TRBD1 covers 10 bases. The germline V gene encodes CDR1 SQVTM and CDR2 ANQGSEA. V lost 5 bases and J lost 8; bases outside the gene matches: 5. This CDR3 has 13 amino acids. DNA for the CDR3: TGCAGCGTTAGTCTGACAGGGGGCGAAAAACTGTTTTTT. This translates into CSVSLTGGEKLFF.

V and J are TRBV27 and TRBJ2-5; 7 bases agree with TRBD1. The J call may be incorrect, as the DNA end agrees better with TRBJ2-7. Germline values: CDR1 MNHEY, CDR2 SMNVEV (reference sequence). The CDR3 runs to 17 residues. CDR3: CASRDPTGTSRVHEQYF. In DNA form, the CDR3 reads TGTGCCAGCAGGGACCCGACAGGGACCTCGAGGGTCCACGAGCAGTACTTC.

In DNA, the CDR3 is TGCGCCAGCAGCTTGACCGGTAGCAATCAGCCCCAGCATTTT. Its translation is CASSLTGSNQPQHF. The V and J genes are TRBV5-1 and TRBJ1-5, with D unclear. V was pared by 1 base and J by 0 bases, with 5 bases between. The CDR3 is 14 residues long. CDR1 is SGHRS, CDR2 YFSETQ, per germline. The variable domain in full, completed from reference TRBV5-1 and TRBJ1-5, reads KAGVTQTPRYLIKTRGQQVTLSCSPISGHRSVSWYQQTPGQGLQFLFEYFSETQRNKGNFPGRFSGRQFSNSRSEMNVSTLELGDSALYLCASSLTGSNQPQHFGDGTRLSIL.

V gene TRBV19 combines with J gene TRBJ2-5, with TRBD1 identical over 8 bases. The germline V gene encodes CDR1 LNHDA and CDR2 SQIVND (reference sequence). V dropped 5 bases and J dropped 11; count of bases not matched to a gene: 16. The CDR3 runs to 15 residues. This CDR3 reads CASSQGGQAPLLQYF. As DNA, the CDR3 is TGTGCCAGTAGTCAAGGGGGACAGGCCCCGCTTTTACAGTACTTC.

The rearrangement uses TRBV5-1 and TRBJ2-1; D call uncertain. Trimming took 0 bases from V and 6 from J, leaving 13 bases between them. CDR3 length: 15 amino acids. Germline V lookup: CDR1 SGHRS, CDR2 YFSETQ. CDR3 sequence: CASSLESDWVNEQFF. The CDR3, as DNA: TGCGCCAGCAGCTTGGAGAGCGACTGGGTCAATGAGCAGTTCTTC.

The V gene is TRBV5-1, the J gene TRBJ2-1; D is undetermined. Trimming stripped 0 bases from V and 3 bases from J, with 13 bases between. The CDR3 consists of 16 residues. CDR1 and CDR2 from the germline V gene are SGHRS and YFSETQ. CDR3 protein: CASSLELTHLYNEQFF. In DNA, the CDR3 is TGCGCCAGCAGCTTGGAACTCACCCACCTCTACAATGAGCAGTTCTTC.

The chain links TRBV19 to TRBJ2-5; 9 bases line up with TRBD1. The CDR3 sequence is 18 residues long. V shed 5 bases and J 4 bases; nucleotides not matched to a gene: 17. The germline V gene encodes CDR1 LNHDA and CDR2 SQIVND (reference sequence). Here the CDR3 reads CASSFRPYRGQSAETQYF. The CDR3 bases are TGTGCCAGTAGTTTCCGACCATACAGGGGGCAGAGTGCAGAGACCCAGTACTTC. Supplemented by reference TRBV19 and TRBJ2-5, the full variable domain reads DGGITQSPKYLFRKEGQNVTLSCEQNLNHDAMYWYRQDPGQGLRLIYYSQIVNDFQKGDIAEGYSVSREKKESFPLTVTSAQKNPTAFYLCASSFRPYRGQSAETQYFGPGTRLLVL.

The chain has TRBV2 and TRBJ1-5, with 8 bases identical to TRBD1. Losses at the gene ends were 4 bases for V and 4 bases for J; bases not matched to a gene: 6. The CDR3 is made up of 15 amino acids. Germline V CDR1 and CDR2: SNHLY, FYNNEI. In DNA form, the CDR3 reads TGTGCCAGCAGTGGAGGGACAGGTGCGAATCAGCCCCAGCATTTT. Its protein is CASSGGTGANQPQHF.

The rearrangement joins TRBV4-2 to TRBJ2-1; 9 nucleotides match TRBD1. The V segment lost 2 bases and the J segment 7 bases; nucleotides outside the gene matches: 9. The germline V gene has CDR1 LGHNA and CDR2 YNFKEQ. CDR3 length equals 16 residues. Written as DNA, the CDR3 is TGTGCCAGCAGCCAATCCTTAGGGACAGGGAGGAATGAGCAGTTCTTC. Translating gives CASSQSLGTGRNEQFF.

This clone appeared a few times. V gene TRBV11-3 combines with J gene TRBJ2-1; possibly TRBD2 for D (6 bases). V lost 6 bases, J lost 6 bases, and 15 bases lay in between. The CDR3 totals 14 residues. Germline CDR1 reads SGHNT; CDR2 reads YENEEA. CDR3 sequence (DNA): TGTGCCAGCAGTAAACTAGCCTCCAGCAATGAGCAGTTCTTC. This sequence encodes CASSKLASSNEQFF.